This T cell receptor (beta chain) was recovered during a study of beta chain features in type 1 diabetes. For this clone: Its antigen is unknown.

Trimming cost V 4 bases and J 0 bases, with 14 bases left between them. The germline V gene encodes CDR1 SGHTA and CDR2 FQGTGA. CDR3 size: 16 residues. Expressed TCRB transcripts were sequenced because the entire RNA isolate underwent reverse transcription. Method: immunoSEQ multiplex PCR; TCRdb's copy keeps in-frame clones and lacks some. The sample holds 640,000 or so clones, roughly 13% seen once. General study points: Type 1 diabetes patients had moderately but significantly shorter TCRB CDR3s in all four CD4+ subsets.

The sequenced material came from naive CD4+ T cells from blood. The chain combines TRBV7-3 with TRBJ2-3; possibly TRBD1 for D (7 bases). This TCR came from a man between 18 and 35 years old with type 1 diabetes. CDR3 DNA sequence: TGTGCCAGCAGCTCGGCGGGACAGTCTAGCACAGATACGCAGTATTTT. Its translation is CASSSAGQSSTDTQYF.